This T cell receptor (beta chain) was captured by sequencing in a study of CD8+CD57+ T cells in acquired aplastic anemia. Study details: An average of roughly 3 ug of DNA was obtained from sorted CD4+ and CD8+ cells.

The CDR3 is 10 residues long, ends included. Germline V CDR1 and CDR2: SGHVS, FQNEAQ. An expansion of CD8+CD57+ cells by flow cytometry had been shown in patients chosen for sequencing. Everyone among the patients had severe acquired aplastic anemia. Study-level points and caveats: Comparison of patients with controls identified approximately 28 shared CD8+ CDR3 sequences.

This clonotype was seen a single time. No antigen is known for it. Lacking the conserved final phenylalanine or tryptophan, this CDR3 likely reflects a read error. The limits of the CDR3 on the DNA are not certain, so only TCRdb's listed CDR3 is given. Genomic DNA acted as the template from which TCR beta VDJ combination and CDR3 sequence profiling were carried out. TCRdb analysed the reads with MiXCR anew, one entry per CDR3 protein. Altogether roughly 280,000 distinct CDR3 sequences are present, approximately 60% being singletons, with the ten largest covering 1.3%. The TCR sequence derives from a human donor with aplastic anemia. The sample taken for sequencing was sorted CD4+, CD8+, or CD8+CD57+ T cells (not recorded which) from PBMCs. The genes are TRBV7-8 and TRBJ2-6; whether TRBD1, the table's D call, matches the DNA was not checked. Here the CDR3 reads CASRITPGTS.